This TCR beta chain was sequenced for a study of blood T cell repertoires in COVID-19. About the research overall: Italy, Spain and the United States were the sources of the convalescent and acute COVID-19 samples. T cells, B-cell-depleted T cells, or PBMCs provided the cDNA or gDNA that served as material.

This CDR3 region has 18 residues. Per germline, CDR1 KGHSH and CDR2 LQKENI. Trimming took 2 bases from V and 4 from J; bases not matched to a gene: 11. As handled by the study authors: For nucleated cells, counts were estimated from reference gene primer amplification. The protocol was immunoSEQ multiplex PCR, while the TCRdb copy is restricted to in-frame clones and leaves out a portion. Clone size and the V and J calls come from that table; the DNA yielded D and trimming. The sample contains 200,000 to 300,000 clones, approximately 80% of which appear only once. The V and J genes are TRBV18 and TRBJ2-5; TRBD2 matches at 12 bases. The material sequenced was peripheral blood. This sequence was found in a man in his 60s with acute or convalescent COVID-19. CDR3 sequence (DNA): TGTGCCAGCTCACCAAGTCTAGCGGGGGGGTCAATGCGAGAGACCCAGTACTTC. As protein: CASSPSLAGGSMRETQYF.